The clone carrying this TCR beta chain was observed a single time. Antigen: not known. Produced via immunoSEQ multiplex PCR; TCRdb's table is partial and in-frame only. The profile shows millions of clones, 85% to 95% of them singletons. The entry originates in a study of shared clonotypes between healthy human individuals. General study results and limits: Estimated richness values were generally larger in naive subsets than in memory subsets. Blood was the sole source, and tissue repertoires probably differ.

The V end lost 4 bases, the J end lost 0 bases, and 14 bases lay between the germline ends. Germline CDR1 is GTSNPN and CDR2 is SVGIG (reference sequence). The CDR3 consists of 15 residues. All donors qualified as healthy HIV-negative adults and had experienced no recent acute infections or vaccinations. Into CD45RA+ naive and CD45RA-negative memory subsets, the CD4+ cells were split. V is TRBV30 and J is TRBJ2-3, with D perhaps matching TRBD2 (6 bases). The clonotype originates from a man in his late teens or twenties in good health. The specimen sequenced was naive CD4+ T cells sorted from blood. Subset here: CD45RA+ positively selected. The CDR3 region has the DNA TGTGCCTGGAACGGTCTAGCGCTTAGCACAGATACGCAGTATTTT. This translates into CAWNGLALSTDTQYF.